A selection of T cell receptor beta chains follows, all from one sample in a study of T cell changes during pregnancy in multiple sclerosis. Data came from immunoSEQ multiplex PCR; TCRdb stores just in-frame clones and leaves some out. The data hold fewer than 60,000 clones, with about 95% observed a single time. Sequencing was performed on CD8+ T cells from peripheral blood mononuclear cells, taken in the first trimester of pregnancy. The receptors derive from a female donor with multiple sclerosis, enrolled in a pregnancy study. Both conserved end residues are part of each CDR3. The D gene is left open where the match is weak.

>-|TRBV27
CASSLGRHPQYEQYF
>-|TRBV7-9
CASRQMGAGRDGYTF
>TRBD2|TRBV7-9
CASSGGLAGSSYNEQFF
>TRBD2|TRBV19
CASSFILLAGGPDTQYF
>TRBD1|TRBV27
CASSLTTGRTEAFF
>TRBD1|TRBV7-9
CASSPGQAGTEAFF
>TRBD1|TRBV4-1
CASSQEDRRNEQFF
>-|TRBV11-2
CASSFPGGTSYEQYF
>-|TRBV30
CAWSGGGGWSEAFF
>TRBD1|TRBV9
CASSGQGAGYGYTF